These 25 T cell receptor beta chains originate from one sample sequenced in a study of T-cell reconstitution after alpha-beta-depleted transplantation in children. Unique molecular identifiers were used to barcode this TCRbeta library. TCRdb passed the PCR reads through MiXCR, listing each CDR3 protein once. The sample consists of about 200,000 distinct CDR3 sequences, about 15% of them appearing once. The sequencing here drew on PBMCs from the stem cell graft donor, taken from the stem cell graft. These TCRs come from a human donor who donated a stem cell graft to a child with acute lymphoblastic leukemia.

This clonotype occurred many times. J is TRBJ2-2 and V is TRBV20-1; the D gene is possibly TRBD2 (7 bases). V was cut by 5 bases and J by 1 base, with 17 bases left in between. The CDR3 covers 16 residues. The germline gives CDR1 DFQATT, CDR2 SNEGSKA (reference sequence). The DNA of the CDR3 is TGCAGTGCTTGGGGGGGCGCGGCCGGGAACACCGGGGAGCTGTTTTTT. This codes for CSAWGGAAGNTGELFF.

In its sample, this clonotype was seen a few times. The chain combines TRBV7-9 with TRBJ2-6; tentatively, D is TRBD1 (6 bases). Germline lookup yields CDR1 SEHNR and CDR2 FQNEAQ (reference sequence). V was pared by 5 bases and J by 1 base, with 9 bases between. This CDR3 is built from 15 residues. The CDR3 reads CASSPDRSGANVLTF. CDR3 bases: TGTGCCAGCAGCCCAGACAGGTCTGGGGCCAACGTCCTGACTTTC.

Concerning this clonotype itself: Possible read error: a much larger clone is one base away. The DNA for the CDR3 is TGTGCCAGCAGCTTGCCGGGACAGGGAACTGAAGCTTTCTTT. Translating it yields CASSLPGQGTEAFF. The gene calls are TRBV5-5 and TRBJ1-1, with TRBD1 matching 9 bases. CDR1 and CDR2 from the germline V gene are SGHKS and YYEKEE (reference sequence). The CDR3 runs 14 residues. With V trimmed by 1 base and J by 5 bases, 3 bases remained unmatched.

V gene TRBV28 combines with J gene TRBJ2-3, with D maybe TRBD1 (6 bases). The CDR3 is made up of 13 amino acids. V lost 8 bases and J lost 6, with 15 bases in between. Germline CDR1 and CDR2: MDHEN and SYDVKM. The CDR3 reads CASGPNRADTQYF. The CDR3 DNA reads as TGTGCCAGCGGGCCTAACAGGGCCGATACGCAGTATTTT.

This clonotype was recorded at least ten times. The rearrangement uses TRBV5-1 and TRBJ2-1, with no clear D. The CDR3 is made up of 12 amino acids. With 0 bases removed from V and 9 bases from J, the gap between germline ends came to 7 bases. CDR1 is SGHRS and CDR2 is YFSETQ in the germline V gene. CDR3 sequence (DNA): TGCGCCAGCAGCTTGGAAGGGTCTGAGCAGTTCTTC. Translated, it gives CASSLEGSEQFF.

This chain connects TRBV12-3 or TRBV12-4 to TRBJ2-1; 14 bases align to TRBD2. Unmatched junction bases numbered 12, after V lost 7 bases and J lost 4 bases. This CDR3 is built from 18 residues. CDR3 amino acids: CASTPLTSGRAGYNEQFF. CDR3 in DNA: TGTGCCAGCACCCCACTGACTAGCGGGAGGGCCGGGTACAATGAGCAGTTCTTC.

As regards this clonotype: A read error is possible here, since a much larger clone lies one base away. V usage is TRBV4-1 and J usage is TRBJ2-1; TRBD2 aligns across 13 bases. The V segment lost 5 bases and the J segment 7 bases; nucleotides outside the gene matches: 8. CDR1 and CDR2 (germline): MGHRA, YSYEKL. The CDR3 totals 16 residues. CDR3: CASSSGLAGTLNEQFF. DNA for the CDR3: TGCGCCAGCAGCTCGGGACTAGCGGGGACGTTAAATGAGCAGTTCTTC.

In this sample, this clonotype turned up many times. The chain is built from TRBV5-1 and TRBJ1-1, with D perhaps matching TRBD1 (5 bases). This CDR3 is 15 amino acids long. V was shortened by 0 bases and J by 5 bases, with 14 bases between the two germline ends. Germline V gene lookup returns CDR1 SGHRS and CDR2 YFSETQ. The CDR3 region is CASSLAGTAGTEAFF. The CDR3 DNA follows: TGCGCCAGCAGCTTGGCCGGGACGGCGGGGACTGAAGCTTTCTTT.

This clonotype was seen repeatedly, ten times or more. The chain combines TRBV11-2 with TRBJ2-7; D might be TRBD1 (6 bases). V was clipped by 5 bases and J by 1 base, with 27 bases between them. The germline V gene has CDR1 SGHAT and CDR2 FQNNGV. CDR3 length: 19 amino acids. The CDR3 DNA follows: TGTGCCAGCAGCCACAGAGGCACAGGGCCCTACGGGAAATCCTACGAGCAGTACTTC. Translated: CASSHRGTGPYGKSYEQYF. Full variable domain (remainder filled in from reference TRBV11-2 and TRBJ2-7): EAGVAQSPRYKIIEKRQSVAFWCNPISGHATLYWYQQILGQGPKLLIQFQNNGVVDDSQLPKDRFSAERLKGVDSTLKIQPAKLEDSAVYLCASSHRGTGPYGKSYEQYFGPGTRLTVT.

Regarding this clonotype: Just one base apart from a much larger clone, this may be a read error. The chain employs TRBV4-2 and TRBJ2-4; D possibly uses TRBD1 or TRBD2 (5 bases each). CDR3 size: 17 residues. Between the trimmed V and J ends, which lost 0 bases and 6 bases, there was a span of 18 bases. Germline V lookup: CDR1 LGHNA, CDR2 YNFKEQ. The DNA of the CDR3 is TGTGCCAGCAGCCAAGATCAAACTCCGGGGACCACAAACATTCAGTACTTC. This encodes CASSQDQTPGTTNIQYF.

This clonotype has at least ten counts. J is TRBJ1-4 and V is TRBV27, with a tentative D call TRBD1 (5 bases). The germline CDR1 and CDR2 sequences are MNHEY and SMNVEV (reference sequence). The CDR3 totals 16 residues. Trimming took 3 bases from V and 4 from J, leaving 15 bases between them. The CDR3 DNA is TGTGCCAGCAGTTTTTCAGGGTCGGGGGGTAATGAAAAACTGTTTTTT. This translates into CASSFSGSGGNEKLFF. Full variable domain (remainder filled in from reference TRBV27 and TRBJ1-4): EAQVTQNPRYLITVTGKKLTVTCSQNMNHEYMSWYRQDPGLGLRQIYYSMNVEVTDKGDVPEGYKVSRKEKRNFPLILESPSPNQTSLYFCASSFSGSGGNEKLFFGSGTQLSVL.

This clonotype was counted at least ten times. V usage is TRBV20-1 and J usage is TRBJ2-3; D is undetermined. There are 14 residues in the CDR3. Per germline, CDR1 DFQATT and CDR2 SNEGSKA (reference sequence). The V end lost 3 bases, the J end lost 7 bases, and 17 bases lay between the germline ends. The CDR3 nucleotides read TGCAGTGCTAGGTTCGGCCGGGTTGGGAATACGCAGTATTTT. It is translated as CSARFGRVGNTQYF.

For this clonotype: A much larger clone lies one base from this, so it may be a read error. The V gene is TRBV5-1, the J gene TRBJ1-4; 10 bases fit TRBD1. The CDR3 is made up of 16 amino acids. With V trimmed by 7 bases and J by 4 bases, 10 bases remained unmatched. Germline V CDR1 and CDR2: SGHRS, YFSETQ. The CDR3 protein is CASRSDRGRVNEKLFF. Here the CDR3 DNA reads TGCGCCAGCCGCTCCGACAGGGGGCGCGTTAATGAAAAACTGTTTTTT.

This clonotype appeared many times. The chain joins TRBV20-1 to TRBJ2-7; 9 nucleotides agree with TRBD2. Trimming removed 5 bases from V and 9 bases from J; junction bases left unmatched: 8. This CDR3 has 12 amino acids. Germline lookup yields CDR1 DFQATT and CDR2 SNEGSKA (reference sequence). The CDR3 loop reads CSAQLAGIGQYF. In DNA, the CDR3 is TGCAGTGCTCAGCTAGCGGGGATTGGGCAGTACTTC.

In regard to this clonotype: Given a much more abundant clone one base away, this may be a read error. V gene TRBV20-1 combines with J gene TRBJ1-4; perhaps TRBD1 as D (5 bases). Germline V CDR1 and CDR2: DFQATT, SNEGSKA (reference sequence). The length of the CDR3 is 14 residues. The CDR3 nucleotides are TGCAGTGCTAGTCGGGGTTCCCGGGGGGAAAACCTGTTTTTT. This translates into CSASRGSRGENLFF.

Many counts were recorded for this clonotype. The V gene is TRBV25-1, the J gene TRBJ1-5, with D possibly matching TRBD1 (5 bases). This CDR3 is built from 15 residues. V lost 6 bases to trimming and J lost 3 bases, with 15 bases between them. Germline assignment: CDR1 MGHDK and CDR2 SYGVNS. CDR3 amino acids: CASSPNRGTNQPQHF. The CDR3 region has the DNA TGTGCCAGCAGCCCGAATCGGGGGACCAATCAGCCCCAGCATTTT.

This clonotype was seen repeatedly, ten times or more. The rearrangement joins TRBV12-3 or TRBV12-4 to TRBJ2-3, with TRBD2 matching over 8 bases. V lost 7 bases, J lost 4 bases, and 7 bases stayed unmatched. The length of the CDR3 is 14 residues. Here the CDR3 DNA reads TGTGCCAGCACCCAGACGGGAGGGGCAGATACGCAGTATTTT. Translated: CASTQTGGADTQYF.

Many counts were recorded for this clonotype. The chain couples TRBV7-9 to TRBJ2-5; 7 bases line up with TRBD2. Germline V gene sequence: CDR1 SEHNR, CDR2 FQNEAQ (reference sequence). The CDR3 runs 12 residues. Trimming removed 6 bases from V and 4 bases from J; junction bases left unmatched: 2. CDR3 sequence reads: CASSSGGETQYF. The CDR3 DNA follows: TGTGCCAGCAGTTCGGGGGGAGAGACCCAGTACTTC.

In this sample, this clonotype turned up a few times. The chain uses TRBV5-1 and TRBJ2-7, with TRBD2 matching 10 bases. The CDR3 consists of 16 residues. Trimming took 4 bases from V and 3 from J; bases not matched to a gene: 10. Germline CDR1 reads SGHRS; CDR2 reads YFSETQ. The CDR3 DNA is TGCGCCAGCAGCGGACGGACTAGCGGTATTAGCTACGAGCAGTACTTC. As protein: CASSGRTSGISYEQYF.

This clonotype occurred many times. V is TRBV5-5 and J is TRBJ2-5; 12 positions match TRBD2. The trim removed 4 bases at V and 4 bases at J, leaving 5 bases unmatched. The germline gives CDR1 SGHKS, CDR2 YYEKEE (reference sequence). The CDR3 length is 15 residues. CDR3 sequence: CASSGLAGGPETQYF. The CDR3 nucleotides are TGTGCCAGCAGCGGCCTAGCGGGAGGGCCAGAGACCCAGTACTTC.

There are many counts of this clonotype. This chain connects TRBV10-3 to TRBJ1-5; no clear D gene. This CDR3 has 13 residues. Germline V gene lookup returns CDR1 ENHRY and CDR2 SYGVKD. Between the trimmed V and J ends, which lost 4 bases and 3 bases, there was a span of 7 bases. The CDR3: CAISAGPNQPQHF. In DNA form, the CDR3 reads TGTGCCATCAGTGCGGGCCCCAATCAGCCCCAGCATTTT.

By frequency in the sample, this clonotype is medium-sized. V is TRBV5-1 and J is TRBJ2-5; D is undetermined. Trimming removed 2 bases from V and 3 bases from J, with 8 bases in between. The CDR3 spans 13 residues. Germline lookup yields CDR1 SGHRS and CDR2 YFSETQ. CDR3 sequence (DNA): TGCGCCAGCAGCTTTAACACGGAAGAGACCCAGTACTTC. Translated, it gives CASSFNTEETQYF.

Many counts were recorded for this clonotype. The chain recombines TRBV6-5 with TRBJ2-1, with TRBD2 as a possible D gene (5 bases). The CDR3 has 13 residues. The germline CDR1 and CDR2 sequences are MNHEY and SVGAGI. V gave up 2 bases and J gave up 12 bases, with 14 bases separating them. This CDR3 is CASSYLIGGGQFF. DNA for the CDR3: TGTGCCAGCAGTTACCTCATAGGCGGAGGGCAGTTCTTC.

In its sample, this clonotype was seen many times. The chain recombines TRBV20-1 with TRBJ2-1; 11 positions agree with TRBD2. This CDR3 has 17 amino acids. V shed 5 bases and J 5 bases; nucleotides not matched to a gene: 14. Germline V CDR1 and CDR2: DFQATT, SNEGSKA (reference sequence). The CDR3 region is CSAPKSTSGRLNNEQFF. The CDR3 bases are TGCAGTGCTCCTAAAAGCACTAGCGGGAGACTTAACAATGAGCAGTTCTTC.

This clonotype was counted ten times or more. This chain connects TRBV29-1 to TRBJ1-5; D is possibly TRBD1 (5 bases). The V gene lost 6 bases and the J gene lost 4 bases, with 16 bases spanning the gap. CDR1 is SQVTM and CDR2 is ANQGSEA in the germline V gene. The CDR3 totals 14 residues. The CDR3 protein is CSVPGTEKNQPQHF. The CDR3 DNA follows: TGCAGCGTCCCCGGGACGGAGAAGAATCAGCCCCAGCATTTT.